Below are 8 T cell receptor beta chains sequenced from a single sample in a study of T cells in Graves' hyperthyroidism and ophthalmopathy. Amplification of TCR beta CDR3 regions used RNA as the template. A set of HTBI primers served as the primers for a first-round RT-PCR of the TCR CDR3. TCRdb passed the multiplex PCR reads through MiXCR, listing each CDR3 protein once. Of about 250,000 distinct CDR3 sequences in the sample, approximately 23% were seen once. The sequencing sample was made of blood. The receptors were gathered from a woman in her 40s with Graves' ophthalmopathy.

This clonotype was found many times. The J gene is TRBJ2-7, the V gene TRBV29-1; D is possibly TRBD1 (5 bases). The germline V and J ends were trimmed by 2 bases and 1 base, with 12 bases remaining between them. Germline CDR1 and CDR2: SQVTM and ANQGSEA. This CDR3 spans 14 amino acids. CDR3 loop: CSVELPGRSYEQYF. CDR3 sequence (DNA): TGCAGCGTTGAACTCCCAGGGCGGTCCTACGAGCAGTACTTC.

The sample holds many counts of this clonotype. The rearrangement links TRBV6-1 to TRBJ1-1; 7 bases line up with TRBD1. V shed 5 bases, J shed 6 bases, and the junction held 3 bases outside the gene matches. Germline V gives CDR1 MNHNS, CDR2 SASEGT. The CDR3 totals 12 residues. The chain's CDR3 is CASSTGQPEAFF. The DNA for the CDR3 is TGTGCCAGCAGTACGGGACAGCCTGAAGCTTTCTTT.

This clonotype has a count of ten or more. The chain links TRBV19 to TRBJ2-2; D gene ambiguous. Per germline, CDR1 LNHDA and CDR2 SQIVND (reference sequence). The V and J ends lost 6 bases and 4 bases respectively, with 6 bases between them. The CDR3 consists of 12 residues. The CDR3 spells CASRGTTGELFF. For the CDR3, the DNA is TGTGCCAGTAGGGGCACCACCGGGGAGCTGTTTTTT.

The genes are TRBV2 and TRBJ2-5; the match to TRBD2 covers 10 bases. The CDR3 totals 14 residues. The junction had 2 bases not matched to a gene; V was cut back by 7 bases and J by 0 bases. Germline V gives CDR1 SNHLY, CDR2 FYNNEI. The CDR3 DNA follows: TGTGCCAGCATTAGCGGGGGGAACCAAGAGACCCAGTACTTC. It translates to CASISGGNQETQYF.

This clonotype was recorded at least ten times. The J gene is TRBJ1-1, the V gene TRBV5-1; tentatively, D is TRBD1 (5 bases). Looked up from germline, CDR1 is SGHRS and CDR2 is YFSETQ. There are 13 residues in the CDR3. Trimming took 5 bases from V and 5 from J, leaving 13 bases between them. The CDR3 nucleotides read TGCGCCAGCAGTGAGCTCTGGGGGACTGAAGCTTTCTTT. It translates to CASSELWGTEAFF.

Points on this clonotype: At one boundary the junction diverges from the germline segment, which might be a read error. The chain combines TRBV5-1 with TRBJ2-7, with D perhaps matching TRBD1 (8 bases). Germline assignment: CDR1 SGHRS and CDR2 YFSETQ. The CDR3 has 14 residues. CDR3 residues: CASSGRGQAYEQSF. The CDR3 nucleotides are TGCGCCAGCAGCGGGAGGGGACAGGCCTACGAGCAGTCCTTC.

V gene TRBV12-3 or TRBV12-4 combines with J gene TRBJ1-2; D is ambiguous. V was shortened by 6 bases and J by 8 bases, with 19 bases between the two germline ends. CDR3 length equals 14 residues. The CDR3 bases are TGTGCCAGCAGCCAAGACACTATCTTGTGGGGCTACACCTTC. It codes for CASSQDTILWGYTF.

In the case of this clonotype: At one of its ends the junction is not consistent with the germline gene, which may arise from a read error. The chain employs TRBV10-3 and TRBJ2-7; 9 nucleotides line up with TRBD1. The CDR3 covers 12 residues. In germline, CDR1 is ENHRY, CDR2 SYGVKD. CDR3 sequence: CAIMGTGSEQSF. The CDR3 bases are TGTGCCATCATGGGGACAGGGTCAGAGCAGTCCTTC.